This TCR beta chain was sequenced during a study of T cells in Graves' hyperthyroidism and ophthalmopathy (dated by TCRdb to between 2018 and 2021). The study in broad terms: Peripheral blood samples were taken at the time of initial diagnosis, prior to any treatment. Thyroid tissue and blood T-cell repertoires from six Graves' hyperthyroidism patients were also compared in the study. An independent validation cohort of under 20 hyperthyroidism patients and roughly 16 patients who later progressed to ophthalmopathy tested prospective prediction of ophthalmopathy. After sampling, hyperthyroidism patients received methimazole starting at 30 mg daily, and ophthalmopathy patients received high-dose intravenous methylprednisolone. The paper reports TCR Vbeta CDR3 sequencing of some 140 peripheral blood samples: approximately 43 ophthalmopathy, about 75 hyperthyroidism and around 17 progressor patients. The 100 or so discovery patients were divided at random into training and test sets in a 7:3 ratio. To identify TCR V-J signatures that set the groups apart, the researchers used a discovery cohort of 100 or so patients, made up of 40 to 45 with Graves' ophthalmopathy and about 60 with stable Graves' hyperthyroidism. Results and caveats for the whole study, not just this receptor: No statistical method was used to fix the sample size in advance, and group allocation was not hidden from the investigators. In validation, the model predicted progression to ophthalmopathy a median of approximately 6.6 months before onset, with roughly 71% sensitivity and around 76% specificity. Most expanded thyroid clonotypes (frequency above 0.001) were also detected in blood, a finding suggesting that blood repertoires may reflect thyroid immune responses. In cross-validation, a model built on a 13 V-J signature told ophthalmopathy apart from stable hyperthyroidism with under 90% sensitivity and approximately 81% specificity, and in testing the same model reached 80%/75%.

The CDR3, cysteine through phenylalanine, is 16 amino acids long. Only the CDR3 region is kept as DNA, spanning 48 bases read in frame from base 1. CDR1 and CDR2, looked up from the germline V gene, are MDHEN and SYDVKM. V and J are truncated by 10 bases and 4 bases respectively, leaving an intervening sequence of 23 bases. This clonotype was counted many times. It lacks a known antigen. No much larger clonotype is one base removed from it; base qualities were not supplied. Hyperthyroidism patients were newly diagnosed, with disease duration under 2 months, and aged 18 to 65 years. The study excluded patients with uncontrolled infections, other autoimmune diseases, pregnancy or lactation. Diagnoses were established on the basis of clinical symptoms, serum thyroxine and TRAb, thyroid ultrasound, and orbital computed tomography. For progressor patients, blood was drawn at the first diagnosis of hyperthyroidism, before any ophthalmopathy symptoms had appeared. PBMCs were separated from 8 to 10 ml of fresh peripheral blood using Ficoll-Paque density gradient centrifugation. Progressor patients were initially diagnosed with Graves' hyperthyroidism and developed ophthalmopathy during follow-up. Total RNA was extracted using Trizol reagent, and RNA quality was assessed on an Agilent 2100 Bioanalyzer.

Amplification of TCR beta CDR3 regions was carried out from RNA transcripts. For the first round of RT-PCR on the TCR CDR3, the HTBI primer set was used together with the Qiagen OneStep RT-PCR kit. Libraries were constructed in a second round of multiplex PCR, after which size selection and purification were performed. Libraries were sequenced paired-end with 100 bp reads on an Illumina HiSeq2000. Under the source paper's analysis protocol: Raw data were processed with SOAPnuke, discarding reads with adapters, uncalled bases, mean Phred below 15, or no exact constant-primer or identifier match. COPE v1.2.5 was used to merge high-quality paired reads, and clonotypes were defined as unique nucleotide sequences. Clonotypes were aligned to IMGT TRBV, TRBD and TRBJ reference segments using MiTCR v1.1. The analysis included only V-J combinations with a frequency above 0.0001, which together covered around 99% of the repertoires. A TCS score was defined as the ratio between F50 (clonal expansion) and ExV (chaos), using BLOSUM62-based TCRdist between CDR3 peptides within each V-J. Welch's t-statistics and random forest reduced roughly 530 V-J features to around 14, which were used in a naive Bayes classifier (R e1071). Using fastp at Q25 and MiXCR, TCRdb reprocessed the public reads and kept productive beta chains. Rows merge per CDR3 protein into single entries with the most common DNA and genes. The V and J calls follow TCRdb's processing rather than the paper's. The sample table lists around 300,000 distinct CDR3 sequences, less than 30% of them with a count of one. The ten largest clones represent approximately 30% of the sample.

The source of this sequence is a man aged 35 to 55 with Graves' hyperthyroidism that later progressed to Graves' ophthalmopathy. Sequencing was performed on blood. This receptor chain uses TRBV28 and TRBJ1-5; the D gene cannot be resolved reliably. The DNA reads TGTGCCACCCGGCGGACCGTAGGTGTGGGTAATCAGCCCCAGCATTTT. It codes for CATRRTVGVGNQPQHF.